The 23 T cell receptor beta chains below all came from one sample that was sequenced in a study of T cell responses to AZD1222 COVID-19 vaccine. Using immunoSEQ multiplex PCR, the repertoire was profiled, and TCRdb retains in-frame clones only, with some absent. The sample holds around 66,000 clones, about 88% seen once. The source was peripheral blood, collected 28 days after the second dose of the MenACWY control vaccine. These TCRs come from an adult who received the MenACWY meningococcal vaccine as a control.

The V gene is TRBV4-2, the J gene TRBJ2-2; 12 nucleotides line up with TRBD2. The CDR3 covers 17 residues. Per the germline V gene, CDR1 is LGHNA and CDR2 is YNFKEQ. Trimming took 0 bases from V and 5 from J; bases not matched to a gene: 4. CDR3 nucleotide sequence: TGTGCCAGCAGCCAAGAACTAGCGGGGGGTCGTACCGGGGAGCTGTTTTTT. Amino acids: CASSQELAGGRTGELFF.

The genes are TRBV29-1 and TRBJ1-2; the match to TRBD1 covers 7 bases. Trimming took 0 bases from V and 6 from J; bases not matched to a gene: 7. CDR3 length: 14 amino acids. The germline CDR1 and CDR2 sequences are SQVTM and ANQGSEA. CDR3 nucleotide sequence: TGCAGCGTTGAAGATTGGCAGGGGGAAGATGGCTACACCTTC. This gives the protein CSVEDWQGEDGYTF.

The CDR3 coding sequence is TGTGCCAGCAGCCCGGGTTGGAAGGGGACTGAAGCTTTCTTT. The encoded protein is CASSPGWKGTEAFF. The rearrangement links TRBV7-2 to TRBJ1-1, with a possible D match to TRBD1 (5 bases). The CDR3 totals 14 residues. Germline V gene lookup returns CDR1 SGHTA and CDR2 FQGNSA. The V and J ends lost 5 bases and 5 bases respectively, with 15 bases between them.

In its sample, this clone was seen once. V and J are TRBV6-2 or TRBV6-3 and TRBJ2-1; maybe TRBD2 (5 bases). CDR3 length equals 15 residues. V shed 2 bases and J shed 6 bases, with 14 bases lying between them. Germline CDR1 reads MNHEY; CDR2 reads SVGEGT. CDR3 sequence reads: CASSYPPLALNEQFF. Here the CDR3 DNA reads TGTGCCAGCAGTTACCCTCCTCTAGCTCTCAATGAGCAGTTCTTC.

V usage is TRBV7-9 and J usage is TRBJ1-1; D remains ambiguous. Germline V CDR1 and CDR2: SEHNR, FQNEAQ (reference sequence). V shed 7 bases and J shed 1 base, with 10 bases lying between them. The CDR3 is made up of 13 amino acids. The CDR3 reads CASTEPSNTEAFF. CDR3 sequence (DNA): TGTGCCAGCACCGAACCGTCGAACACTGAAGCTTTCTTT.

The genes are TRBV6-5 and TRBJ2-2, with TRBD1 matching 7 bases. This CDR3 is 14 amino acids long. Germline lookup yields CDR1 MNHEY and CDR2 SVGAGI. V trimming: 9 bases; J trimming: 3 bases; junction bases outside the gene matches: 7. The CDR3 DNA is TGTGCCAGTCTGAGGGGGCAGGACACCGGGGAGCTGTTTTTT. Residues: CASLRGQDTGELFF.

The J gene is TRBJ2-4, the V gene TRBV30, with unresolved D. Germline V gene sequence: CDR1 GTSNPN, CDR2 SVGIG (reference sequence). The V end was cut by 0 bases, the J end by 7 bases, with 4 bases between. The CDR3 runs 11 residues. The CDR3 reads CAWSVENIQYF. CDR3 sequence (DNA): TGTGCCTGGAGTGTAGAGAACATTCAGTACTTC.

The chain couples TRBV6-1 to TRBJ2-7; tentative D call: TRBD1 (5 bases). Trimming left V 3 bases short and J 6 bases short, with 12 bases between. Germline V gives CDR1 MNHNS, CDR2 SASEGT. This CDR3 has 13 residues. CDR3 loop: CASSDQGKREQYF. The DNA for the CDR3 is TGTGCCAGCAGTGACCAGGGTAAGCGCGAGCAGTACTTC.

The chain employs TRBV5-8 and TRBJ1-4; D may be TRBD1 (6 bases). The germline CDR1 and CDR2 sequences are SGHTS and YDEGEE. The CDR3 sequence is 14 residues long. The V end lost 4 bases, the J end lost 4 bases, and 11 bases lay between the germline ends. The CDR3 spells CASSPGQINEKLFF. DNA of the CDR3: TGTGCCAGCAGCCCAGGACAGATTAATGAAAAACTGTTTTTT.

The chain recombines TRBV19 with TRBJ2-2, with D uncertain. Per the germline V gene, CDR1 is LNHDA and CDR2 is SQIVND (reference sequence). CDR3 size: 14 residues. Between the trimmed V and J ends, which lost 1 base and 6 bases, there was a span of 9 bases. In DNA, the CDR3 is TGTGCCAGTAGTATAGGAGTTGGGCCCGGGGAGCTGTTTTTT. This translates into CASSIGVGPGELFF.

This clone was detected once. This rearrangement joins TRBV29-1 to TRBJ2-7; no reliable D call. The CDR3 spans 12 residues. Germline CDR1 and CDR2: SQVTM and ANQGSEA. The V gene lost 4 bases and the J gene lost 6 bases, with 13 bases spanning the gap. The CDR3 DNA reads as TGCAGCGTTGGGACGGGCGGCGGCGAGCAGTACTTC. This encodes CSVGTGGGEQYF.

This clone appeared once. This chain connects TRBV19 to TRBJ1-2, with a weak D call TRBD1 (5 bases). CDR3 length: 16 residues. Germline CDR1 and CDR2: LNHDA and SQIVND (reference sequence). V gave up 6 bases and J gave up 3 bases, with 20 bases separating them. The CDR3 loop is CASRHPGQPSDYGYTF. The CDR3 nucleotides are TGTGCCAGTAGACACCCCGGACAACCAAGTGACTATGGCTACACCTTC.

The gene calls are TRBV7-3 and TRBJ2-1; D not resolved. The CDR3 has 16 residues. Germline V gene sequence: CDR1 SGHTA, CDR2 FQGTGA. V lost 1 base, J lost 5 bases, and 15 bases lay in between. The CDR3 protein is CASSLRGTVTNNEQFF. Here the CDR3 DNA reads TGTGCCAGCAGCTTAAGGGGTACCGTGACAAACAATGAGCAGTTCTTC.

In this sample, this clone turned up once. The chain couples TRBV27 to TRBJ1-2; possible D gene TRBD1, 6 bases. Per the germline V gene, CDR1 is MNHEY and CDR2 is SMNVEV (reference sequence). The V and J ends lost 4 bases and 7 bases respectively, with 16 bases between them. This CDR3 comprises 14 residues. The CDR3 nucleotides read TGTGCCAGCAGTTCCCGTGGAACAGGGAGTGGCTACACCTTC. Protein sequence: CASSSRGTGSGYTF.

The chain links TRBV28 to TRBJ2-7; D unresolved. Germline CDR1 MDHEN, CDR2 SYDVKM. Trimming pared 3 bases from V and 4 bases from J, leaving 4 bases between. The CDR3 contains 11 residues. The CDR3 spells CASSFGYEQYF. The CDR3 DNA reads TGTGCCAGCAGTTTTGGTTACGAGCAGTACTTC.

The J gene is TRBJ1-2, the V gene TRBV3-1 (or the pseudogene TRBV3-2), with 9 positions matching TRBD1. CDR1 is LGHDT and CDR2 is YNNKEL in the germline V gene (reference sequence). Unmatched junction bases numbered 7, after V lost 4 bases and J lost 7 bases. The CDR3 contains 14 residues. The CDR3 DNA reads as TGTGCCAGCAGCCTTACCGGGACAGGGAGTGGCTACACCTTC. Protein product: CASSLTGTGSGYTF.

In DNA, the CDR3 is TGTGCCAGCAGCCACCGAGCGAACACTGAAGCTTTCTTT. This codes for CASSHRANTEAFF. The chain combines TRBV3-1 (or the pseudogene TRBV3-2) with TRBJ1-1; D is uncertain. Germline V gives CDR1 LGHDT, CDR2 YNNKEL (reference sequence). CDR3 length: 13 residues. V lost 3 bases to trimming and J lost 1 base, with 6 bases between them.

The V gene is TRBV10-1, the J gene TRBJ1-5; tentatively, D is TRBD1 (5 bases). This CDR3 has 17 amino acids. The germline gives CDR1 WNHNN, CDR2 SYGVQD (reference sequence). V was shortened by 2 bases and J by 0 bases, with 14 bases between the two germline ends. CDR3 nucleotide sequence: TGCGCCAGCAGTGAGCCTGGTCAGGGTGTTAGCAATCAGCCCCAGCATTTT. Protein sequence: CASSEPGQGVSNQPQHF.

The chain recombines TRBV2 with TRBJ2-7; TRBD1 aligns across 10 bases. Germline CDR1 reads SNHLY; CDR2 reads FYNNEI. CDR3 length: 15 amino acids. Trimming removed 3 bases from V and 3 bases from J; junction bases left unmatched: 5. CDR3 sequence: CASSDPRTGGYEQYF. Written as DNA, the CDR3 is TGTGCCAGCAGTGACCCTCGGACAGGGGGCTACGAGCAGTACTTC.

CDR3 amino acids: CSALYPPPGLSSYEQYF. The CDR3 coding sequence is TGCAGCGCGTTGTACCCCCCCCCAGGGCTAAGCTCCTACGAGCAGTACTTC. The rearrangement joins TRBV29-1 to TRBJ2-7, with TRBD1 as a possible D gene (5 bases). V lost 7 bases and J lost 0, with 25 bases in between. CDR3 length equals 17 residues. The V gene's germline CDR1 is SQVTM and CDR2 ANQGSEA.

The CDR3 coding sequence is TGTGCCAGCAGCGTGGACGGTAACACTGAAGCTTTCTTT. Its translation: CASSVDGNTEAFF. This chain uses TRBV11-3 with TRBJ1-1, with D uncertain. This CDR3 comprises 13 residues. CDR1 and CDR2 from the germline V gene are SGHNT and YENEEA. Trimming pared 5 bases from V and 2 bases from J, leaving 9 bases between.

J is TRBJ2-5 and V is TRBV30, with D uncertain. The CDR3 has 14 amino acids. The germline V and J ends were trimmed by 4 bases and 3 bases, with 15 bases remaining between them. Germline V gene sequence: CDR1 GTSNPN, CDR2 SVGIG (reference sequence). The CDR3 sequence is CAWTPGQGEETQYF. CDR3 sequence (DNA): TGTGCCTGGACCCCGGGCCAAGGAGAAGAGACCCAGTACTTC.

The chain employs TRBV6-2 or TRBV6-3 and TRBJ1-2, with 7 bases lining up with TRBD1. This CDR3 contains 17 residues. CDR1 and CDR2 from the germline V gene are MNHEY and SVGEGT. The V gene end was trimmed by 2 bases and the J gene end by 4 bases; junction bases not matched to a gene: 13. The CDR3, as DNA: TGTGCCAGCAGTTACCTGGACAGGTCAAAACCGGGCTATGGCTACACCTTC. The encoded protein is CASSYLDRSKPGYGYTF.